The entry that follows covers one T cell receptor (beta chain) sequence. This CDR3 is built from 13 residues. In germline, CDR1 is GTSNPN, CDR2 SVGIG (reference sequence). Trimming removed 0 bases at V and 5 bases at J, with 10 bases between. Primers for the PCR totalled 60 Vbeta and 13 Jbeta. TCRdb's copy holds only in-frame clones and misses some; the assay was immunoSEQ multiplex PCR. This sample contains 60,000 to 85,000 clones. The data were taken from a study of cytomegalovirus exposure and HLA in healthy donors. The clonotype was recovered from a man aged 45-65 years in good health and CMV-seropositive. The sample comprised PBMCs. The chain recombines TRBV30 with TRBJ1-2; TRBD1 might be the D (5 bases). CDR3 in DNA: TGTGCCTGGAGTGTGGAGGGACGATATGGCTACACCTTC. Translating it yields CAWSVEGRYGYTF.